Reported below is one TCR beta chain. This specimen comes from a study of blood T cell repertoires in COVID-19. Assay: immunoSEQ multiplex PCR; the TCRdb copy retains only in-frame clones and omits some. Here the sample spans 250,000 or so clones, 85% to 90% being singletons. Germline assignment: CDR1 SGDLS and CDR2 YYNGEE. The CDR3 sequence is 17 residues long. Trimming stripped 0 bases from V and 1 base from J, with 13 bases between. All exposed participants met a person with COVID-19 within 2 weeks before entering the study. The sample taken for sequencing was PBMCs or T cells enriched from blood (not recorded which). This chain joins TRBV9 and TRBJ2-2; D might be TRBD2 (6 bases). The sequence was obtained from a man between 50 and 59 years old who had been exposed to COVID-19. The CDR3 nucleotides are TGTGCCAGCAGCGTAGCCCCCTCCGGGGGGAACACCGGGGAGCTGTTTTTT. This encodes CASSVAPSGGNTGELFF.